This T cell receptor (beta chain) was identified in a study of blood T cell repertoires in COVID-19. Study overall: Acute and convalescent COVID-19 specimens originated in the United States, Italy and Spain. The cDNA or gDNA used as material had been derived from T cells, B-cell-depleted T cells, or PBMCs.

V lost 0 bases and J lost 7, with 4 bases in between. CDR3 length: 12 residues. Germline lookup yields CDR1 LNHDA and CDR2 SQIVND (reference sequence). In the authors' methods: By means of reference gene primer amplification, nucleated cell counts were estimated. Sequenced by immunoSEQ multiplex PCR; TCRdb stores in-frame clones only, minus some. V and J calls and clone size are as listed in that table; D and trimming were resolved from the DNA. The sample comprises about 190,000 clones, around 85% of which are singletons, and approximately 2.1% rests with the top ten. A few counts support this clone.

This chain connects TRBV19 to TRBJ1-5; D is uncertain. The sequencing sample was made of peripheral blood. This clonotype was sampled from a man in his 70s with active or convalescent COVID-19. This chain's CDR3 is CASSIDIQPQHF. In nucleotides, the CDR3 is TGTGCCAGTAGTATAGACATCCAGCCCCAGCATTTT.